The next 5 T cell receptor beta chains were all read from a single sample in a study of shared clonotypes between healthy human individuals. Measured with immunoSEQ multiplex PCR; TCRdb has only the in-frame clones, and not every one. This sample has roughly 2.2 million clones, with more than 85% found just once. Sequenced: naive CD4+ T cells from PBMCs. The subset here: CD45RA+ positively selected. The source of these receptors is a man younger than 30 in good health. Some clones in this sample may be carry-over from other donors' samples.

The genes are TRBV28 and TRBJ2-3; D is ambiguous. CDR3 length: 14 residues. The germline V gene encodes CDR1 MDHEN and CDR2 SYDVKM. V was clipped by 11 bases and J by 0 bases, with 15 bases between them. The CDR3 is CAASGSTSTDTQYF. DNA of the CDR3: TGTGCCGCATCTGGATCAACTAGCACAGATACGCAGTATTTT.

This clone was seen only once. The chain couples TRBV19 to TRBJ1-1; D remains ambiguous. Trimming took 6 bases from V and 3 from J, leaving 26 bases between them. The CDR3 loop spans 18 amino acids. Per germline, CDR1 LNHDA and CDR2 SQIVND (reference sequence). The chain's CDR3 is CASRSAGRLSVGHTEAFF. The CDR3 bases are TGTGCCAGTAGGTCGGCAGGTCGCTTGTCGGTCGGCCACACTGAAGCTTTCTTT.

The genes are TRBV7-2 and TRBJ1-2; D not resolved. The CDR3 contains 14 residues. V lost 1 base to trimming and J lost 6 bases, with 12 bases between them. The germline CDR1 and CDR2 sequences are SGHTA and FQGNSA. The chain's CDR3 is CASSLGPGPHGYTF. The CDR3 nucleotides read TGTGCCAGCAGCTTAGGGCCAGGCCCCCATGGCTACACCTTC.

J is TRBJ2-7 and V is TRBV29-1, with 10 bases fitting TRBD2. V lost 1 base, J lost 2 bases, and 8 bases stayed unmatched. The length of the CDR3 is 16 residues. CDR1 and CDR2 from the germline V gene are SQVTM and ANQGSEA. CDR3 in DNA: TGCAGCGTTGAAGGGCTTCTAGCGGGGGACCCCTACGAGCAGTACTTC. This encodes CSVEGLLAGDPYEQYF.

This sequence joins TRBV7-9 and TRBJ1-1, with a tentative D call TRBD1 (6 bases). This CDR3 is built from 16 residues. The V end lost 6 bases, the J end lost 7 bases, and 24 bases lay between the germline ends. Germline CDR1 reads SEHNR; CDR2 reads FQNEAQ (reference sequence). The CDR3 protein is CASSHTPGANLGEAFF. The CDR3 coding sequence is TGTGCCAGCAGTCATACGCCAGGGGCAAACTTGGGTGAAGCTTTCTTT.